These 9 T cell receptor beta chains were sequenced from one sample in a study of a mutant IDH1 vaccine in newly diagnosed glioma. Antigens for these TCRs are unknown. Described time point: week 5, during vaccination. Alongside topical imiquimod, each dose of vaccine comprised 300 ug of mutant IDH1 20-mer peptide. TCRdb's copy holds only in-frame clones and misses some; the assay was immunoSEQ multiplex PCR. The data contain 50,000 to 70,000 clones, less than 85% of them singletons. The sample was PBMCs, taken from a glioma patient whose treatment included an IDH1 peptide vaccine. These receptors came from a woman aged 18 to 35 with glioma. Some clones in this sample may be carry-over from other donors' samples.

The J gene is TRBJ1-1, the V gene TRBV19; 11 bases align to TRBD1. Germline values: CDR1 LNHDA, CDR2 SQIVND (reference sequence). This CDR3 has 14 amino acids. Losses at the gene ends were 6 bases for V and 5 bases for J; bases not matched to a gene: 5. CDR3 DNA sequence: TGTGCCAGTAGAGGGACAGGGGGGCTTACTGAAGCTTTCTTT. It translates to CASRGTGGLTEAFF.

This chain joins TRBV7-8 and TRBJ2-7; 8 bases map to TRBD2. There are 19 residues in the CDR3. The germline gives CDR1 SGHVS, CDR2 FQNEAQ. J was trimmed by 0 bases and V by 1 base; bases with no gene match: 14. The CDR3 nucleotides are TGTGCCAGCAGCTTAGAACAGGTTCGGTTTGCGGGGGGCTCCTACGAGCAGTACTTC. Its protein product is CASSLEQVRFAGGSYEQYF.

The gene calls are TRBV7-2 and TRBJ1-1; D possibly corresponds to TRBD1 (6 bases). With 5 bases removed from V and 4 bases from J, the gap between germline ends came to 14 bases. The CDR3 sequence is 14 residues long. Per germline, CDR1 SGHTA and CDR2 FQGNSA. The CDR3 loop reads CASSPLGQSTEAFF. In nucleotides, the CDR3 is TGTGCCAGCAGCCCCTTAGGACAGAGCACTGAAGCTTTCTTT.

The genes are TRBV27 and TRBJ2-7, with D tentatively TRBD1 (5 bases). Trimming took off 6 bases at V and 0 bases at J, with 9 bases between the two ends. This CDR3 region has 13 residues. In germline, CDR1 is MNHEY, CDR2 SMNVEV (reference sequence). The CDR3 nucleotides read TGTGCCAGCAGGCTAGACAGCTCCTACGAGCAGTACTTC. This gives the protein CASRLDSSYEQYF.

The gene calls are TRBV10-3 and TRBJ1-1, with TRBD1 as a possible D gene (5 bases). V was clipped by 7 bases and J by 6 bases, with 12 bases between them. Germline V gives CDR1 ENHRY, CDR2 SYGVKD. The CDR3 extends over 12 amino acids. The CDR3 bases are TGTGCCATCACCGCTTCGGGGCCTGAAGCTTTCTTT. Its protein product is CAITASGPEAFF.

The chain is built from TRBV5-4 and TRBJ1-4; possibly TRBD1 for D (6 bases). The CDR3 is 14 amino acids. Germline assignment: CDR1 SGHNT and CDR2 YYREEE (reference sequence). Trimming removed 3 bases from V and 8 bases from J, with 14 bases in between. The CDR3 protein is CASSSDREGEKLFF. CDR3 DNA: TGTGCCAGCAGCTCGGACAGAGAAGGCGAAAAACTGTTTTTT.

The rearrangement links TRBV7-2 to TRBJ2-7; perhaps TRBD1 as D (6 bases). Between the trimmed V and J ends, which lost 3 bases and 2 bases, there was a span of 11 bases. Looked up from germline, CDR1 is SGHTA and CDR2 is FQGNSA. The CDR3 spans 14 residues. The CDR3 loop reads CASSLDPGAYEQYF. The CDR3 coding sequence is TGTGCCAGCAGCTTGGACCCAGGGGCCTACGAGCAGTACTTC.

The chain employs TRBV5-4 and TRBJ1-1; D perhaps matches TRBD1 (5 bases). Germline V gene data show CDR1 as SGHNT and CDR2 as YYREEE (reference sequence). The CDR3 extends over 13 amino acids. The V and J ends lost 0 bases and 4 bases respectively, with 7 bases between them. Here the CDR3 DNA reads TGTGCCAGCAGCTTGGGCGGGGGCACTGAAGCTTTCTTT. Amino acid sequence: CASSLGGGTEAFF.

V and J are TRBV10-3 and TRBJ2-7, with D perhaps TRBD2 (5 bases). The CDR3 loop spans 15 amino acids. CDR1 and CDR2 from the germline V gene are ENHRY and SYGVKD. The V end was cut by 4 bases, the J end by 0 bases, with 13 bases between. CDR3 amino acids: CAISVSLVLSYEQYF. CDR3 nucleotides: TGTGCCATCAGTGTTTCACTAGTTCTCTCCTACGAGCAGTACTTC.